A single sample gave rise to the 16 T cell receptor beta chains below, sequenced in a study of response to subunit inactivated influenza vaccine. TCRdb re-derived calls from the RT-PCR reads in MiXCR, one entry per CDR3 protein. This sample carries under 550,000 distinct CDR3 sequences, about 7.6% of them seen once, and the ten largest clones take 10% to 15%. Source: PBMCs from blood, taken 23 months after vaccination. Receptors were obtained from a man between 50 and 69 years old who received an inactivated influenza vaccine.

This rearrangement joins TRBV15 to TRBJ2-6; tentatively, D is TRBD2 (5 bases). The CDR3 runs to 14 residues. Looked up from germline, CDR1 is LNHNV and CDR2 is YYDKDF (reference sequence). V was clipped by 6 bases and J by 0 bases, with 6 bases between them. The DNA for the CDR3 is TGTGCCACCAGGGGGAGCTCTGGGGCCAACGTCCTGACTTTC. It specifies CATRGSSGANVLTF.

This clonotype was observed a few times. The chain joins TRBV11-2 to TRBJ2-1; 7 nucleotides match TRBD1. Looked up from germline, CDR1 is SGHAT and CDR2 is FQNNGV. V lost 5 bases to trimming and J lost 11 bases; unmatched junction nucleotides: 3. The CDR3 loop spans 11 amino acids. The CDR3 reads CASSLQGKQFF. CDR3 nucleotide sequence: TGTGCCAGCAGCCTACAGGGGAAGCAGTTCTTC.

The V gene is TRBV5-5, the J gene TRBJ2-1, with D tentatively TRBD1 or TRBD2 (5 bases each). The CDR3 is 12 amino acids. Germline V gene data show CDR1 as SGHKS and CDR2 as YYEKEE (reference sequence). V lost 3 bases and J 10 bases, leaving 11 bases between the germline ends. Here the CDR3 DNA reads TGTGCCAGCAGCTCCTCGTGGGACGAGCAGTTCTTC. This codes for CASSSSWDEQFF.

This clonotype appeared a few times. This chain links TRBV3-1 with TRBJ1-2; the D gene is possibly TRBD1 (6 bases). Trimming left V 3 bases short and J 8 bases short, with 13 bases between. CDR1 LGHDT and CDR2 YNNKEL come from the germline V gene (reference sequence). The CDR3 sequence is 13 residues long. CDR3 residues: CASSQGTGRGYTF. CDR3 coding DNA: TGTGCCAGCAGCCAGGGAACAGGGAGAGGCTACACCTTC.

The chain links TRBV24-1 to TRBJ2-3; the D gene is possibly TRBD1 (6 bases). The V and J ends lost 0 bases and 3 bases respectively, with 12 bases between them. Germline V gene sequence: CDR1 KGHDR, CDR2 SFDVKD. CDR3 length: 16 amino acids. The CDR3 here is CATSDLQAGATDTQYF. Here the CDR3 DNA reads TGTGCCACCAGTGATTTGCAGGCAGGGGCAACAGATACGCAGTATTTT.

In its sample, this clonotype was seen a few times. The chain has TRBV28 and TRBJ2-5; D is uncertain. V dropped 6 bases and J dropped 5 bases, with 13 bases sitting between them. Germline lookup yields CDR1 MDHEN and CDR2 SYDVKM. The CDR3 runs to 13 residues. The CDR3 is CASSLYSRETQYF. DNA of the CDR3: TGTGCCAGCAGCCTATATAGCCGTGAGACCCAGTACTTC.

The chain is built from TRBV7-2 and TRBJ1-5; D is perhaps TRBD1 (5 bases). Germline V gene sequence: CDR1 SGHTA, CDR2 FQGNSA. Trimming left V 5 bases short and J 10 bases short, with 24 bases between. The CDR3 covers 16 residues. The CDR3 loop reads CASSPKGPQQGGPQHF. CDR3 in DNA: TGTGCCAGCAGCCCAAAGGGGCCGCAGCAGGGAGGTCCCCAGCATTTT.

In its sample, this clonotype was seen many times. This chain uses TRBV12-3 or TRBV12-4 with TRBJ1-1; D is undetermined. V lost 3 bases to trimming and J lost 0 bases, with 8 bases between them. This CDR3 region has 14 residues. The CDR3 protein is CASSLDVLNTEAFF. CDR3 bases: TGTGCCAGCAGTTTGGATGTTCTGAACACTGAAGCTTTCTTT.

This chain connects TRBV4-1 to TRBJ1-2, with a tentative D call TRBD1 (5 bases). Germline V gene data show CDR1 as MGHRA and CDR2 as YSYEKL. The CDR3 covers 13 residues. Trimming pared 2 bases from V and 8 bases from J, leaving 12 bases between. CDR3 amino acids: CASSQPAGGGYTF. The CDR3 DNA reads TGCGCCAGCAGCCAACCAGCCGGGGGAGGCTACACCTTC.

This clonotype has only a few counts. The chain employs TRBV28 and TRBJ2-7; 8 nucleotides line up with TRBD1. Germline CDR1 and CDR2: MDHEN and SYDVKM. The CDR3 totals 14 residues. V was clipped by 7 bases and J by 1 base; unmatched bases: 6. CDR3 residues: CASTSGQASYEQYF. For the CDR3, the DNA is TGTGCCAGCACCTCGGGACAGGCTTCCTACGAGCAGTACTTC.

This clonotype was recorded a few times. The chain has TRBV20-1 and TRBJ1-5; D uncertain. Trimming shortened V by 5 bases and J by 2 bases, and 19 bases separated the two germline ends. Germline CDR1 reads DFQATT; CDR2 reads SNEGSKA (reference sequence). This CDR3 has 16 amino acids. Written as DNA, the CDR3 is TGCAGTGCTGAACCACTGACAATGGAGGGCAATCAGCCCCAGCATTTT. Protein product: CSAEPLTMEGNQPQHF.

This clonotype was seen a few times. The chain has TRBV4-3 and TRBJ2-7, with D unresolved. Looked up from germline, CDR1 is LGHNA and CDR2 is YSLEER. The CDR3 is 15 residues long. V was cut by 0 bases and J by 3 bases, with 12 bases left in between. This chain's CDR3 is CASSQDLGLSYEQYF. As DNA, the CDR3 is TGCGCCAGCAGCCAAGATTTAGGCTTGAGCTACGAGCAGTACTTC.

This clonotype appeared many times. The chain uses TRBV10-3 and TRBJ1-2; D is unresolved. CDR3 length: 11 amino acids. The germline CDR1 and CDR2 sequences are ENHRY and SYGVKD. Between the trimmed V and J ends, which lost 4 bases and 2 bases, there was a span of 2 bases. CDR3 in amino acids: CAISGNYGYTF. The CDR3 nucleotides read TGTGCCATCAGTGGCAACTATGGCTACACCTTC.

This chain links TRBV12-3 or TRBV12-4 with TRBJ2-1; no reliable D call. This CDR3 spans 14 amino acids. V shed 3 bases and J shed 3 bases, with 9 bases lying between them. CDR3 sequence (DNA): TGTGCCAGCAGTTTCGCGTCAGGCTACAATGAGCAGTTCTTC. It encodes CASSFASGYNEQFF.

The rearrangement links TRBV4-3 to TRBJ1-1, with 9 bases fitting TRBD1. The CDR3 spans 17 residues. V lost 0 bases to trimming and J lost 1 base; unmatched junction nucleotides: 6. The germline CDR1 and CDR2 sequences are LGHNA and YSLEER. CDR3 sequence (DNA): TGCGCCAGCAGCCAAGATCCTGGGACAGGGTCGAACACTGAAGCTTTCTTT. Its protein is CASSQDPGTGSNTEAFF.

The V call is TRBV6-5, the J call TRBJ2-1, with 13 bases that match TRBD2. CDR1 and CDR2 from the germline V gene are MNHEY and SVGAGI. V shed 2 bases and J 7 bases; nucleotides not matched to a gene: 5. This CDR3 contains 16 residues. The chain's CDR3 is CASSYRTSGSKNEQFF. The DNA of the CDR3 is TGTGCCAGCAGTTACCGGACTAGCGGGAGTAAGAATGAGCAGTTCTTC.